This T cell receptor (beta chain) was identified during a study of Tregs in tolerant kidney transplant recipients (dated by TCRdb to the late 2010s). Some background on the complete study: The transplants used related donors with nonmyeloablative bone marrow transplantation, and mixed chimerism in the human trials was transient. The study applied TCRbeta sequencing to find donor-specific regulatory T cells before combined kidney and bone marrow transplantation and then followed those same cells after transplant.

Genomic DNA was extracted from sorted cells with the QIAGEN DNeasy Blood and Tissue Kit for TCRbeta CDR3 sequencing. High-throughput TCRbeta CDR3 sequencing, which included PCR amplification with bias correction and internal controls, was done commercially through immunoSEQ. As for how the authors treated the data: Unique productive TCRbeta sequences were defined by CDR3 nucleotide sequence when primers matched and otherwise by CDR3 amino acid sequence together with Vbeta and Jbeta genes. As a correction for sorting error, sequences shared between sorted populations at a frequency ratio of 2:1 or less were discarded, and the remaining shared sequences were assigned to the higher population. A sequence counted as donor-reactive if, in CFSE-low cells, the sequence had a frequency of at least 0.01% and was expanded at least 5-fold compared with unstimulated cells. Jensen-Shannon divergence, calculated on the top 100 TCRbeta sequences ranked by frequency, was used to quantify repertoire divergence. For any sample with multiple sequencing runs, sorting error was corrected in each run separately before the runs were pooled. TCRdb obtained this table from immuneACCESS and retained in-frame rearrangements with V and J assigned. These tables miss some clones; where compared with another copy, unresolved V genes account for less than half of the shortfall, and the remainder is unexplained. Clonal size and the V and J genes are those of that table, whereas D and trimming came from the DNA. The sample has about 100,000 clones on record, approximately 93% of them singletons. Of the sample, 0.46% is held by the ten largest clones.

General findings and caveats noted by the study authors: Because the study included only a small number of patients, the results must be confirmed in larger populations and under other immunosuppression protocols. Expanding Tregs with activated donor B cells appeared to identify the most biologically relevant and donor-specific TCRbeta repertoire. For some patients, the PCR primers changed as time went on, which meant samples from those patients could not be compared with one another at the nucleotide level. Biological reproducibility was not examined directly, but technical replication error appeared to be minimal. Donor-specific Treg expansion exceeded global Treg expansion in tolerant patients, suggesting antigen-driven rather than nonspecific expansion.

In the case of this clone: Its antigen remains unidentified. No much larger clone exists at a distance of one base, and base qualities are not known.

From the germline V gene, CDR1 is SGHTA and CDR2 is FQGNSA. V trim: 4 bases; J trim: 8 bases; unmatched bases: 8. From the cysteine up to the phenylalanine, the CDR3 has a length of 17 residues. Just the 51-base CDR3 DNA is kept, in frame starting at base 1. Sample time point, as interpreted from the label and publication: blood sample drawn before combined kidney and bone marrow transplant. Unstimulated Tregs (CD4+CD25+CD127-), CD4+ non-Tregs (CD4+CD25-), CD4 and CD8 cells were FACS-sorted from thawed PBMCs. The patients were a handful of recipients of combined kidney and bone marrow transplants from the ITN036ST trial, and samples were available only for these trial subjects. Healthy control blood was separated into PBMCs by Ficoll density gradient and cryopreserved, and patient PBMCs were collected both before and after transplant.

The rearrangement joined TRBV7-2 to TRBJ2-1; the central 16 bases match TRBD2. This specimen was CD4+ T cells from blood, taken before the transplant. The sequence came from a human donor who received a combined kidney and bone marrow transplant. The CDR3 region: CASSWGLAGGNGDEQFF. The DNA sequence reads TGTGCCAGCAGCTGGGGACTAGCGGGAGGGAACGGAGATGAGCAGTTCTTC.